The 3 T cell receptor beta chains below come from one sample, sequenced in a study of monozygotic twins with inflammatory bowel disease. Reprocessing the 5' RACE reads, TCRdb reports a single entry for every CDR3 protein and omits DNA. This repertoire comprises some 300,000 distinct CDR3 sequences; its ten largest clones make up less than 6.5%. The material sequenced was blood. The receptors shown here come from a human donor with ulcerative colitis or Crohn's disease, or a healthy co-twin of an affected twin (not recorded which).

The chain has TRBV24-1 and TRBJ1-1; TCRdb returns TRBD1, unconfirmable since there is no DNA. The CDR3 runs 14 residues. CDR1 is KGHDR and CDR2 is SFDVKD in the germline V gene. This chain's CDR3 is CATSPGQGITEAFF.

The chain joins TRBV30 to TRBJ1-6; the TCRdb D gene call, TRBD1, has no DNA to confirm it. Per the germline V gene, CDR1 is GTSNPN and CDR2 is SVGIG (reference sequence). The CDR3 is 19 amino acids. CDR3 amino acids: CAWTSTRSMGQIVGSPLHF.

This rearrangement joins TRBV30 to TRBJ2-7; the TRBD1 assignment by TCRdb is unverifiable without DNA. The CDR3 runs 13 residues. Germline lookup yields CDR1 GTSNPN and CDR2 SVGIG (reference sequence). CDR3 region: CAWSVGTGREQYF.